Sequencing of this T cell receptor (beta chain) was carried out in a study of CD8 T cells in ankylosing spondylitis listed by TCRdb under 2017. Context from the whole study: The study profiled T cell receptor beta repertoires in healthy donors and ankylosing spondylitis patients to find disease-linked TCR variants. Peripheral blood was sampled, and synovial fluid was additionally collected from ankylosing spondylitis patients. In total, the full study cohort was made up of some 110 healthy donors and approximately 27 ankylosing spondylitis patients. Beyond this particular receptor, the publication reports: Some motif variants were previously reported in synovial fluid and blood of reactive arthritis patients, suggesting common disease-initiation mechanisms. A TCR beta motif of eight highly homologous amino acid variants appeared characteristic of blood from ankylosing spondylitis patients. The disease-linked clones had a CD8+ phenotype and were found at relatively low frequencies in peripheral blood. Significant enrichment of the disease-linked clones was reported in matched synovial fluid samples from ankylosing spondylitis patients.

Instrument used: Illumina HiSeq 2500. Quantitative 5'-RACE with molecular barcodes was the method used to prepare the TCR beta libraries. Processing in the source paper ran as follows. A new computational method, built on a probabilistic model of VDJ rearrangement, was used to identify disease-linked TCR variants. TCRdb cleaned the public reads at Q25 with fastp, built clones with MiXCR and kept in-frame beta chains. Every CDR3 protein is listed once, alongside the most common genes and DNA of its rows. The V and J calls shown here were made by TCRdb, not taken from the authors' results. The table for this sample lists a few hundred thousand distinct CDR3 sequences; around 20% of them were counted only once. The ten largest clones represent about 39% of the sample. As concerns this clonotype: Its antigen has not been determined. Base quality data are lacking; no much larger clone is found one base away.

The CDR3, cysteine through phenylalanine, is 14 amino acids long. Of all the DNA, just the CDR3 is kept, 42 bases in frame from base 1. According to the germline V gene, CDR1 reads SGHAT and CDR2 reads FQNNGV. V and J lose 7 bases and 5 bases, and a span of 17 bases separates them. The clonotype was recovered from a male donor with ankylosing spondylitis. Sequenced input: blood, either unsorted or a sorted T cell fraction (not recorded which). The chain joins TRBV11-2 to TRBJ2-5, with the D gene not clear enough to name. The nucleotides read TGTGCCAGCAAAGCTTCGTACTTCTGGGAGACCCAGTACTTC. The encoded protein is CASKASYFWETQYF.